This T cell receptor beta chain was sequenced for a study of tumor-infiltrating lymphocytes in primary liver carcinoma. Study summary: The number of productive TCRbeta reads per sample ranged from roughly 3.65 to 7.5 million and was similar across tissue types.

A primer matching the constant region was used to make TCR beta cDNA from around 460 ng of total RNA. Researchers made the TCR beta libraries by running three nested multiplex PCR rounds with slightly modified ARM-PCR. Two initial PCR rounds of approximately 10 cycles each paired TRBV1-TRBV30 forward primers with a C-beta reverse primer. TCRdb re-called the multiplex PCR reads through MiXCR, storing one row per CDR3 protein. This table holds 60,000 to 90,000 distinct CDR3 sequences, roughly two thirds found once. Findings and caveats of the study: Just around 7.5-25% of top clones spanned all five tumor regions. Tumor specimens were characterized by a significantly higher top-250-clone fraction than blood (p = 0.039).

At least ten counts were recorded for this clonotype. What it recognizes is unknown. CDR3 length: 13 residues. The germline V gene has CDR1 MNHEY and CDR2 SVGAGI. Trimming removed 6 bases from V and 0 bases from J, with 9 bases in between. It was from roughly 20-30 mg of unsorted bulk tissue that RNA and DNA were co-extracted. Enrolled patients were chronically infected with HBV and treatment-naive. The origin of this receptor is a man aged 40-50 years with primary liver carcinoma and hepatitis B virus infection. V gene TRBV6-5 combines with J gene TRBJ2-7; D possibly corresponds to TRBD1 (6 bases). Sequencing was carried out using liver tumor tissue from sampling region 4. Subset in this sample: tumor region T4, right-lateral pole. The CDR3 DNA sequence: TGTGCCAGCAGAAAGACAGGCTCCTACGAGCAGTACTTC. Translated: CASRKTGSYEQYF.